The T cell receptor (beta chain) under discussion was sequenced for a study of identical twins. Study-level findings and limits: With abundant cord blood beta clonotypes, insertions were fewer; memory repertoires showed no such pattern. Conclusions leaned on cross-sectional statistical analysis and did not track the same donors over time.

At least ten counts were recorded for this clonotype. What it binds is not known. TCRdb passed the 5' RACE reads through MiXCR, listing each CDR3 protein once. The top ten hold approximately 9.1% of the sample, which has 200,000 to 300,000 distinct CDR3 sequences, under 12% seen once. The sequencing input was memory T cells sorted from blood. The clonotype was recovered from a man in his fifties or sixties in good health.

The CDR3 loop reads CASRVIRTGGYEQYF. In nucleotides, the CDR3 is TGTGCCAGCAGAGTTATACGAACAGGGGGCTACGAGCAGTACTTC. This chain connects TRBV6-1 to TRBJ2-7, with 8 bases fitting TRBD1. V lost 6 bases to trimming and J lost 3 bases; unmatched junction nucleotides: 10. Germline CDR1 is MNHNS and CDR2 is SASEGT. The CDR3 is 15 residues long.